This T cell receptor beta chain was profiled in a study of early T cells in non-severe SARS-CoV-2 infection. Study outcomes and limitations: Anti-spike CD8 specificities were favored by VDJdb matching, whose results missed private and CD4 specificities.

To note about this clonotype: Its target is not known.

Germline trimming cut 4 bases from V and 1 base from J; bases unmatched to any gene: 2. CDR3 length: 15 residues. CDR1 is WSHSY, CDR2 SAAADI, per germline. Unique molecular identifiers were attached to individual cDNA molecules. TCRdb re-called the 5' RACE reads through MiXCR, storing one row per CDR3 protein. The sample carries roughly 51,000 distinct CDR3 sequences, around 10% recorded once. V and J are TRBV10-2 and TRBJ2-5; 11 bases match TRBD1. Sequenced material: whole blood. The receptor was derived from an adult who was a healthcare worker with PCR-confirmed SARS-CoV-2 infection or an uninfected control (not recorded which). The CDR3 nucleotides are TGCGCCAGCAGTGCCGGGACAGGGGGCCAAGAGACCCAGTACTTC. Protein sequence: CASSAGTGGQETQYF.